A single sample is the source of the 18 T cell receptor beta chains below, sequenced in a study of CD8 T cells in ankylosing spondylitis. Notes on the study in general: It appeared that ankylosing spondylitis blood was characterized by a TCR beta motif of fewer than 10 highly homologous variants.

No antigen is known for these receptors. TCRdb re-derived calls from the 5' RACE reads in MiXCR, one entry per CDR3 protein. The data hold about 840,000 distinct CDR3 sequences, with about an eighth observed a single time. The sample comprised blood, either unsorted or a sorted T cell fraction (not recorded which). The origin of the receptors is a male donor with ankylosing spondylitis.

CDR3 sequence (DNA): TGCAGTGCTAACCCTTTGGCTAGCGGCCAAGAGACCCAGTACTTC. Amino acids: CSANPLASGQETQYF. The chain employs TRBV20-1 and TRBJ2-5; 7 bases agree with TRBD2. V shed 4 bases and J 1 base; nucleotides not matched to a gene: 9. The CDR3 covers 15 residues. Germline V gene sequence: CDR1 DFQATT, CDR2 SNEGSKA (reference sequence).

The CDR3 loop reads CSARGQRGGSYNEQFF. The CDR3 DNA sequence: TGCAGTGCTAGAGGACAGCGGGGGGGCTCCTACAATGAGCAGTTCTTC. The chain carries TRBV20-1 and TRBJ2-1; TRBD2 matches at 10 bases. The germline V gene has CDR1 DFQATT and CDR2 SNEGSKA (reference sequence). This CDR3 region has 16 residues. With V trimmed by 1 base and J by 0 bases, 3 bases remained unmatched.

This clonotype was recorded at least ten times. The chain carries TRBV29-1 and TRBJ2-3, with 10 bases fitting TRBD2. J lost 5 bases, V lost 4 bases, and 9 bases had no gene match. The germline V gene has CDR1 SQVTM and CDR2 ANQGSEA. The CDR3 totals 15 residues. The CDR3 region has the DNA TGCAGCGTTGGGGGTCTAGCGGGAGTAGTAGATACGCAGTATTTT. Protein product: CSVGGLAGVVDTQYF.

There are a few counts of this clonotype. The CDR3 sequence: CASSGGTGDKNIQYF. The CDR3 region has the DNA TGCGCCAGCAGCGGAGGGACGGGAGACAAAAACATTCAGTACTTC. The chain is built from TRBV5-1 and TRBJ2-4; D perhaps matches TRBD2 (6 bases). The V gene lost 4 bases and the J gene lost 3 bases, with 14 bases spanning the gap. CDR3 length: 15 residues. Germline V gene data show CDR1 as SGHRS and CDR2 as YFSETQ.

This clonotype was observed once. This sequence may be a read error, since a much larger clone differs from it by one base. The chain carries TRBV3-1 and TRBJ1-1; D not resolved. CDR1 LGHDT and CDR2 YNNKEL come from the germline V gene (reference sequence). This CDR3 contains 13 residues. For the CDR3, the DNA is TGTGCCAGCAGCCAAGCGGTGAAAACTGAAGCTTTCTTT. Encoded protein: CASSQAVKTEAFF.

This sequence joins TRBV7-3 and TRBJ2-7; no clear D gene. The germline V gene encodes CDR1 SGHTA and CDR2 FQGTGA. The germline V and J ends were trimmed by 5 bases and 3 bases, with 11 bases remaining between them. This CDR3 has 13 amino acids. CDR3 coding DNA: TGTGCCAGCAGCAGAGACGGCCTCTACGAGCAGTACTTC. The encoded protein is CASSRDGLYEQYF.

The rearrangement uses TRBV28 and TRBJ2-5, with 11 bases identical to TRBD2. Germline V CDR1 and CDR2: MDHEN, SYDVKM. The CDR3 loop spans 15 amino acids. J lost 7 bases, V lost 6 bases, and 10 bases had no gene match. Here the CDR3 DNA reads TGTGCCAGCAGCCATCTAGCGGGAGGTAGAAGGACCCAGTACTTC. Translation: CASSHLAGGRRTQYF.

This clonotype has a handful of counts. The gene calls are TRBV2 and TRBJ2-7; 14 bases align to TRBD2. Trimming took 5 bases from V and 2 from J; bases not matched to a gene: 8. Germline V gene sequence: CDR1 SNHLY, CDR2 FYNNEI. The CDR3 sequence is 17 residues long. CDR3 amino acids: CASSRGTSGGATYEQYF. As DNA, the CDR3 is TGTGCCAGCAGTCGAGGGACTAGCGGGGGAGCCACCTACGAGCAGTACTTC. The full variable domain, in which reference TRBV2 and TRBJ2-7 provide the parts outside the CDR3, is EPEVTQTPSHQVTQMGQEVILRCVPISNHLYFYWYRQILGQKVEFLVSFYNNEISEKSEIFDDQFSVERPDGSNFTLKIRSTKLEDSAMYFCASSRGTSGGATYEQYFGPGTRLTVT.

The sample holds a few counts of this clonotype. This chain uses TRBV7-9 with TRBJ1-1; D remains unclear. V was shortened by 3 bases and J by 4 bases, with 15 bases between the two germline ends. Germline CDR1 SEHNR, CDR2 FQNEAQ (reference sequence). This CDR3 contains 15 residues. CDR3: CASSLGLGSGTEAFF. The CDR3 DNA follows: TGTGCCAGCAGCTTGGGTTTGGGAAGCGGCACTGAAGCTTTCTTT.

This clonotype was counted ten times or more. The CDR3 DNA follows: TGTGCCAGCAGCCAGGACGTTATCGCTTTCTTT. Protein product: CASSQDVIAFF. The V and J genes are TRBV4-2 and TRBJ1-1; no reliable D call. Germline V CDR1 and CDR2: LGHNA, YNFKEQ. Trimming took 3 bases from V and 11 from J, leaving 10 bases between them. CDR3 length equals 11 residues.

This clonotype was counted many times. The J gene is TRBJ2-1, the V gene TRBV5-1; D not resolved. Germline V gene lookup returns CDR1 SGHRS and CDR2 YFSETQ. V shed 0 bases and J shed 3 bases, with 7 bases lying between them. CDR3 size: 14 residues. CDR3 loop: CASSLESVYNEQFF. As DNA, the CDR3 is TGCGCCAGCAGCTTGGAATCTGTCTACAATGAGCAGTTCTTC. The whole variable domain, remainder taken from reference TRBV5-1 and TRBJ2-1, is KAGVTQTPRYLIKTRGQQVTLSCSPISGHRSVSWYQQTPGQGLQFLFEYFSETQRNKGNFPGRFSGRQFSNSRSEMNVSTLELGDSALYLCASSLESVYNEQFFGPGTRLTVL.

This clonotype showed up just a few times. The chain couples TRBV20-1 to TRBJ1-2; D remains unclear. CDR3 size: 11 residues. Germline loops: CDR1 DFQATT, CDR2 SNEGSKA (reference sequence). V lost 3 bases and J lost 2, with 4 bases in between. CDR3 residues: CSASNNYGYTF. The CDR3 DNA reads TGCAGTGCTAGTAACAACTATGGCTACACCTTC.

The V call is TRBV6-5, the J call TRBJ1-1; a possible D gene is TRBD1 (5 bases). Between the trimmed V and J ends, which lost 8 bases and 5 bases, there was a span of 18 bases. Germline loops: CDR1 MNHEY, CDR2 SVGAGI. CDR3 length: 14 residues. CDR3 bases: TGTGCCAGCGGTTGGGAGGGGCAGGGTACTGAAGCTTTCTTT. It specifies CASGWEGQGTEAFF.

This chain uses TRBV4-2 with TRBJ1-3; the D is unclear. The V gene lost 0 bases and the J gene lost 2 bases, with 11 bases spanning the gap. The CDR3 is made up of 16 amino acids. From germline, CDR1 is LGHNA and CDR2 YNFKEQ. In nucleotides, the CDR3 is TGTGCCAGCAGCCAAGATATGCGGATAACTGGAAACACCATATATTTT. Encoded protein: CASSQDMRITGNTIYF.

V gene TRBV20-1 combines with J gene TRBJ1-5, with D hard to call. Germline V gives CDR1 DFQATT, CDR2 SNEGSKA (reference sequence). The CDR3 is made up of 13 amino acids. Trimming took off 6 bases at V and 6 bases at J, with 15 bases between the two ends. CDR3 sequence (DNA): TGCAGTGCCCCCCATGGAGCGGTTCAGCCCCAGCATTTT. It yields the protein CSAPHGAVQPQHF.

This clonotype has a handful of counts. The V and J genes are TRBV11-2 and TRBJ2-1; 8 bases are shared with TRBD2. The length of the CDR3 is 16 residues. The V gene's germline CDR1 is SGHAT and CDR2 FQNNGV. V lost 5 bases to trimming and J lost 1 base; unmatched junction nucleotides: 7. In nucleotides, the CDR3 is TGTGCCAGCAGCCCTCTTCGGGAGGGATCCTACAATGAGCAGTTCTTC. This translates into CASSPLREGSYNEQFF.

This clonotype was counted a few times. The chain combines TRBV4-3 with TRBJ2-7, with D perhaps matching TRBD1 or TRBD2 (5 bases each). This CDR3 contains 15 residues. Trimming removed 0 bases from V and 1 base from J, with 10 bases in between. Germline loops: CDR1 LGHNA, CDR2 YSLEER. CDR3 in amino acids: CASSQDGGTSYEQYF. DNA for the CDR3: TGCGCCAGCAGCCAAGATGGGGGTACATCCTACGAGCAGTACTTC.

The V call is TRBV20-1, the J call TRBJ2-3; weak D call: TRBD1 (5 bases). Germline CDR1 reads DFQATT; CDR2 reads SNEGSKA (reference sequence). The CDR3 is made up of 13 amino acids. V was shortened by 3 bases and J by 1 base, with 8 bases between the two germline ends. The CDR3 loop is CSASDRRTDTQYF. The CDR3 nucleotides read TGCAGTGCTAGTGACAGACGCACAGATACGCAGTATTTT.